The 27 T cell receptor beta chains below come from one sample, sequenced in a study of resident and recirculating memory T cells in vitiligo. Repertoires were generated with immunoSEQ multiplex PCR, while TCRdb's copy carries only in-frame clones and drops some. The data hold fewer than 85,000 clones, with around 92% observed a single time. The sequencing sample was made of blood. All receptors derive from a male donor with vitiligo.

The genes are TRBV28 and TRBJ1-2; tentative D call: TRBD1 (5 bases). This CDR3 spans 15 amino acids. Germline assignment: CDR1 MDHEN and CDR2 SYDVKM. V lost 3 bases to trimming and J lost 7 bases, with 18 bases between them. The CDR3 spells CASSFSSGGVGGYTF. The CDR3 coding sequence is TGTGCCAGCAGTTTCTCTAGCGGGGGAGTTGGTGGCTACACCTTC.

The genes are TRBV7-9 and TRBJ1-2; TRBD1 agrees at 7 bases. CDR1 and CDR2 from the germline V gene are SEHNR and FQNEAQ (reference sequence). The CDR3 consists of 15 residues. V lost 5 bases, J lost 7 bases, and 13 bases stayed unmatched. In DNA, the CDR3 is TGTGCCAGCAGCAACCCAGGGGGGCAGCGCGGTGGCTACACCTTC. This translates into CASSNPGGQRGGYTF.

The chain combines TRBV7-3 with TRBJ2-2; TRBD2 matches at 14 bases. Trimming cost V 3 bases and J 4 bases; bases outside gene matches: 4. Germline-derived CDR1 and CDR2 are SGHTA and FQGTGA. The CDR3 sequence is 17 residues long. The CDR3 nucleotides are TGTGCCAGCAGCTTGGGGACTAGCGGGAGTTCCACCGGGGAGCTGTTTTTT. Protein sequence: CASSLGTSGSSTGELFF.

The chain carries TRBV27 and TRBJ1-4; tentatively, D is TRBD1 (6 bases). This CDR3 spans 13 amino acids. Germline CDR1 MNHEY, CDR2 SMNVEV (reference sequence). Trimming pared 2 bases from V and 8 bases from J, leaving 9 bases between. CDR3 nucleotide sequence: TGTGCCAGCAGTTTAGGGGGCCTCGAAAAACTGTTTTTT. This codes for CASSLGGLEKLFF.

CDR3 loop: CASSRTSDTDTQYF. CDR3 sequence (DNA): TGTGCCAGCAGCAGAACTAGCGACACAGATACGCAGTATTTT. This chain joins TRBV5-4 and TRBJ2-3, with 7 nucleotides matching TRBD2. The V and J ends lost 4 bases and 2 bases, in that order; junction bases with no gene match: 4. The CDR3 has 14 amino acids. Germline CDR1 SGHNT, CDR2 YYREEE (reference sequence).

The chain carries TRBV4-3 and TRBJ1-2, with D perhaps TRBD1 (5 bases). The CDR3 totals 15 residues. The germline V gene has CDR1 LGHNA and CDR2 YSLEER. The V gene lost 2 bases and the J gene lost 4 bases, with 14 bases spanning the gap. CDR3 in amino acids: CASSQWTSGSYGYTF. The CDR3, as DNA: TGCGCCAGCAGCCAATGGACAAGCGGGAGCTATGGCTACACCTTC.

This chain uses TRBV19 with TRBJ2-7; TRBD2 aligns across 9 bases. The ends lost 5 bases at V and 9 bases at J; junction bases unmatched: 11. This CDR3 comprises 14 residues. CDR1 and CDR2 from the germline V gene are LNHDA and SQIVND (reference sequence). CDR3 sequence: CASSLTSGGTGQYF. The DNA of the CDR3 is TGTGCCAGTAGTTTGACTAGCGGCGGTACCGGGCAGTACTTC.

This clone was picked up one time. This chain connects TRBV11-2 to TRBJ2-1; D unresolved. CDR3 length: 13 amino acids. Trimming took off 0 bases at V and 9 bases at J, with 9 bases between the two ends. CDR1 SGHAT and CDR2 FQNNGV come from the germline V gene. The CDR3 nucleotides are TGTGCCAGCAGCTTAGATCGTAGCTCTGAGCAGTTCTTC. Amino acids: CASSLDRSSEQFF.

In regard to this clone: This specimen includes other DNA sequences encoding the same CDR3. This chain uses TRBV7-2 with TRBJ1-5; D possibly corresponds to TRBD1 (6 bases). The V gene lost 5 bases and the J gene lost 1 base, with 12 bases spanning the gap. The CDR3 has 15 residues. Germline V gives CDR1 SGHTA, CDR2 FQGNSA. CDR3 in amino acids: CASSIPGQSNQPQHF. DNA for the CDR3: TGTGCCAGCAGCATACCAGGACAGAGCAATCAGCCCCAGCATTTT.

The J gene is TRBJ1-2, the V gene TRBV18; 7 bases are a match to TRBD1. This CDR3 contains 15 residues. After removal of 5 bases from V and 2 bases from J, the junction contained 8 bases not matched to a gene. From germline, CDR1 is KGHSH and CDR2 LQKENI. The CDR3 region has the DNA TGTGCCAGCTCAATCGCTCAGGGGGAGAACTATGGCTACACCTTC. Translation gives CASSIAQGENYGYTF.

The count of this clone is one. The chain carries TRBV9 and TRBJ2-3; 7 nucleotides align to TRBD2. Germline CDR1 reads SGDLS; CDR2 reads YYNGEE. This CDR3 region has 16 residues. The ends lost 0 bases at V and 4 bases at J; junction bases unmatched: 8. CDR3 sequence: CASSVVASGSSDTQYF. The CDR3 DNA sequence: TGTGCCAGCAGCGTAGTCGCTAGCGGAAGCTCAGATACGCAGTATTTT.

The chain uses TRBV28 and TRBJ2-7; the match to TRBD2 covers 8 bases. This CDR3 has 16 residues. V trimming: 1 base; J trimming: 4 bases; junction bases outside the gene matches: 9. The germline CDR1 and CDR2 sequences are MDHEN and SYDVKM. The chain's CDR3 is CASSLSPTSGRYEQYF. The CDR3 bases are TGTGCCAGCAGTTTATCCCCTACTAGCGGCAGGTACGAGCAGTACTTC.

This clone was found once. The CDR3, as DNA: TGTGCCAGCAGTCCCACCCAGGGGGCGCGTCAAAGGGCAGATACGCAGTATTTT. This codes for CASSPTQGARQRADTQYF. This chain links TRBV2 with TRBJ2-3; TRBD1 aligns across 8 bases. The CDR3 consists of 18 residues. The V and J ends lost 5 bases and 4 bases, in that order; junction bases with no gene match: 17. Germline loops: CDR1 SNHLY, CDR2 FYNNEI.

This clone was seen only once. Different DNA sequences within this sample yield the same CDR3. The rearrangement joins TRBV2 to TRBJ2-7; D unresolved. V dropped 3 bases and J dropped 4 bases, with 4 bases sitting between them. The CDR3 totals 11 residues. CDR1 SNHLY and CDR2 FYNNEI come from the germline V gene. The CDR3 region is CASSDSYEQYF. CDR3 nucleotides: TGTGCCAGCAGTGACAGTTACGAGCAGTACTTC.

The chain joins TRBV10-1 to TRBJ2-3; a possible D gene is TRBD2 (6 bases). In germline, CDR1 is WNHNN, CDR2 SYGVQD (reference sequence). Trimming cost V 5 bases and J 5 bases, with 11 bases left between them. This CDR3 region has 13 residues. CDR3 DNA: TGCGCCAGCAGTCGGGACTTCGTAGATACGCAGTATTTT. As protein: CASSRDFVDTQYF.

The chain has TRBV5-1 and TRBJ2-1; maybe TRBD2 (6 bases). Germline V gene lookup returns CDR1 SGHRS and CDR2 YFSETQ. V dropped 7 bases and J dropped 6 bases, with 20 bases sitting between them. CDR3 size: 15 residues. CDR3 amino acids: CASGLFLGGSNEQFF. CDR3 bases: TGCGCCAGCGGGCTTTTTCTTGGAGGGAGCAATGAGCAGTTCTTC.

This chain joins TRBV5-1 and TRBJ2-3; unclear D gene. The CDR3 spans 12 residues. Per the germline V gene, CDR1 is SGHRS and CDR2 is YFSETQ. Trimming removed 0 bases from V and 10 bases from J, with 9 bases in between. The CDR3 spells CASSLAGEAQYF. The CDR3 nucleotides read TGCGCCAGCAGCTTGGCCGGAGAGGCGCAGTATTTT. Using reference TRBV5-1 and TRBJ2-3 for the parts outside the CDR3, the full variable domain is KAGVTQTPRYLIKTRGQQVTLSCSPISGHRSVSWYQQTPGQGLQFLFEYFSETQRNKGNFPGRFSGRQFSNSRSEMNVSTLELGDSALYLCASSLAGEAQYFGPGTRLTVL.

This sequence joins TRBV4-3 and TRBJ1-3; D gene ambiguous. CDR3 length: 15 amino acids. Germline V lookup: CDR1 LGHNA, CDR2 YSLEER. V was cut by 1 base and J by 3 bases, with 10 bases left in between. CDR3 region: CASSQAVGSGNTIYF. The CDR3 DNA is TGCGCCAGCAGCCAAGCGGTAGGGAGTGGAAACACCATATATTTT.

The chain links TRBV28 to TRBJ2-7, with 12 positions matching TRBD1. Germline CDR1 is MDHEN and CDR2 is SYDVKM. V dropped 1 base and J dropped 3; count of bases not matched to a gene: 10. The CDR3 totals 18 residues. The DNA of the CDR3 is TGTGCCAGCAGTTTATACGGGACAGGGGGCTATGTTAACTACGAGCAGTACTTC. Its protein product is CASSLYGTGGYVNYEQYF.

The chain has TRBV6-5 and TRBJ2-7; tentatively, D is TRBD1 (6 bases). Germline V gene lookup returns CDR1 MNHEY and CDR2 SVGAGI. Trimming took 6 bases from V and 3 from J, leaving 12 bases between them. The CDR3 consists of 13 residues. This CDR3 reads CASSRTVLYEQYF. For the CDR3, the DNA is TGTGCCAGCAGCCGGACAGTTCTCTACGAGCAGTACTTC.

The chain has TRBV2 and TRBJ2-5; the D gene is possibly TRBD2 (5 bases). With 7 bases removed from V and 7 bases from J, the gap between germline ends came to 16 bases. Germline V gives CDR1 SNHLY, CDR2 FYNNEI. The CDR3 is 13 residues long. CDR3 nucleotides: TGTGCCAGCATTAGTAGCAACGGAGGGACCCAGTACTTC. Amino acids: CASISSNGGTQYF. Combining the CDR3 with reference TRBV2 and TRBJ2-5 gives the whole variable domain EPEVTQTPSHQVTQMGQEVILRCVPISNHLYFYWYRQILGQKVEFLVSFYNNEISEKSEIFDDQFSVERPDGSNFTLKIRSTKLEDSAMYFCASISSNGGTQYFGPGTRLLVL.

The chain's CDR3 is CASSLKWDRAGSNQPQHF. CDR3 coding DNA: TGTGCCAGCAGCCTTAAATGGGACAGGGCAGGGAGCAATCAGCCCCAGCATTTT. The rearrangement uses TRBV7-8 and TRBJ1-5, with 9 bases identical to TRBD1. V shed 5 bases and J 1 base; nucleotides not matched to a gene: 12. The CDR3 extends over 18 amino acids. Germline CDR1 and CDR2: SGHVS and FQNEAQ. Drawing the rest from reference TRBV7-8 and TRBJ1-5, the complete variable domain is GAGVSQSPRYKVAKRGQDVALRCDPISGHVSLFWYQQALGQGPEFLTYFQNEAQLDKSGLPSDRFFAERPEGSVSTLKIQRTQQEDSAVYLCASSLKWDRAGSNQPQHFGDGTRLSIL.

This sequence joins TRBV1 and TRBJ2-1; the table assigns TRBD1, which was not confirmed against the DNA. TRBV1 is labeled a pseudogene. The CDR3 runs 18 residues. The CDR3 sequence is CTSSQDRGASSSYNEQFF. The CDR3 DNA is TGCACCAGCAGCCAAGATCGTGGGGCGTCGAGCTCCTACAATGAGCAGTTCTTC.

A few counts support this clone. The chain has TRBV11-2 and TRBJ2-7; maybe TRBD2 (6 bases). In germline, CDR1 is SGHAT, CDR2 FQNNGV. Trimming took off 5 bases at V and 0 bases at J, with 17 bases between the two ends. This CDR3 has 16 amino acids. The CDR3 here is CASSLAGGRSSYEQYF. CDR3 nucleotide sequence: TGTGCCAGCAGCCTGGCGGGTGGGAGGAGCTCCTACGAGCAGTACTTC. The full variable domain, rest sourced from reference TRBV11-2 and TRBJ2-7, is EAGVAQSPRYKIIEKRQSVAFWCNPISGHATLYWYQQILGQGPKLLIQFQNNGVVDDSQLPKDRFSAERLKGVDSTLKIQPAKLEDSAVYLCASSLAGGRSSYEQYFGPGTRLTVT.

This clone was counted a single time. The CDR3 region is CASSQEGTRIPYEQYF. Here the CDR3 DNA reads TGTGCCAGCAGCCAAGAAGGCACTAGGATTCCCTACGAGCAGTACTTC. The chain combines TRBV4-2 with TRBJ2-7, with a weak D call TRBD2 (5 bases). Per germline, CDR1 LGHNA and CDR2 YNFKEQ. Trimming pared 0 bases from V and 2 bases from J, leaving 14 bases between. There are 16 residues in the CDR3.

The chain carries TRBV10-3 and TRBJ1-1; D is perhaps TRBD1 (6 bases). The CDR3 covers 15 residues. Germline assignment: CDR1 ENHRY and CDR2 SYGVKD. V gave up 3 bases and J gave up 3 bases, with 14 bases separating them. CDR3 in amino acids: CAISDGGPGDTEAFF. The CDR3 region has the DNA TGTGCCATCAGTGACGGGGGGCCAGGGGACACTGAAGCTTTCTTT.

The rearrangement links TRBV6-6 to TRBJ2-2, with TRBD2 as a possible D gene (6 bases). V lost 8 bases to trimming and J lost 1 base, with 14 bases between them. CDR1 MNHNY and CDR2 SVGAGI come from the germline V gene (reference sequence). The length of the CDR3 is 15 residues. The CDR3 is CASGPSAGNTGELFF. Written as DNA, the CDR3 is TGTGCCAGCGGCCCTAGCGCGGGGAACACCGGGGAGCTGTTTTTT.